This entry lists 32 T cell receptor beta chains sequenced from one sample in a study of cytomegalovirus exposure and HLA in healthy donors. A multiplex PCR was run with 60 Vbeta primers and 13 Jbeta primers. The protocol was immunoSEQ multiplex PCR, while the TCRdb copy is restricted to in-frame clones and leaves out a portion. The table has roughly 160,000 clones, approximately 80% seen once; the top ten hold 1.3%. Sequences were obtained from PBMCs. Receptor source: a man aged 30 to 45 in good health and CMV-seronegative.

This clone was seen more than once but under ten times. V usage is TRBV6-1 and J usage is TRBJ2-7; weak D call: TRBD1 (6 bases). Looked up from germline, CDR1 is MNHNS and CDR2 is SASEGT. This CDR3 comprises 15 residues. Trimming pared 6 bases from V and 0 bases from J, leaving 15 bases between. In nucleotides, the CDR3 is TGTGCCAGCAGGGCCGGGACAATGAACTCCTACGAGCAGTACTTC. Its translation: CASRAGTMNSYEQYF.

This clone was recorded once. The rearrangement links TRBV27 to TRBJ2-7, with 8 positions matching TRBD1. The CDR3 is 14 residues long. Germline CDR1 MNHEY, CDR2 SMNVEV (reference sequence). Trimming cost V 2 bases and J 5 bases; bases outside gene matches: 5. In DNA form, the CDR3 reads TGTGCCAGCAGTTTAGGACAGGGATACCACGAGCAGTACTTC. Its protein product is CASSLGQGYHEQYF.

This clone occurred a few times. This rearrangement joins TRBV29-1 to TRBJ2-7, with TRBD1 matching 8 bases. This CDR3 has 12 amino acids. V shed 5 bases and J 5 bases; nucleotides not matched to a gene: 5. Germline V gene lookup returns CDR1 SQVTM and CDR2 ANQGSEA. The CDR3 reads CSVTRQGNEQYF. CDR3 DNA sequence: TGCAGCGTTACTCGACAGGGGAACGAGCAGTACTTC.

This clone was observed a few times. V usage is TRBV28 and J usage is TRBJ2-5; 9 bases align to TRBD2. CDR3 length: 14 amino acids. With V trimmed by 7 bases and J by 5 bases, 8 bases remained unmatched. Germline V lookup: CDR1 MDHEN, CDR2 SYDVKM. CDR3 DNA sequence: TGTGCCAGCACCGGGACTAGCCCCGCCGAGACCCAGTACTTC. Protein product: CASTGTSPAETQYF.

The DNA of the CDR3 is TGTGCCAGCAGCTTAATCCAGGGTACCTACAATGAGCAGTTCTTC. Residues: CASSLIQGTYNEQFF. This chain links TRBV7-3 with TRBJ2-1; possible D gene TRBD1, 5 bases. Germline-derived CDR1 and CDR2 are SGHTA and FQGTGA. The CDR3 is made up of 15 amino acids. The V end lost 1 base, the J end lost 2 bases, and 9 bases lay between the germline ends.

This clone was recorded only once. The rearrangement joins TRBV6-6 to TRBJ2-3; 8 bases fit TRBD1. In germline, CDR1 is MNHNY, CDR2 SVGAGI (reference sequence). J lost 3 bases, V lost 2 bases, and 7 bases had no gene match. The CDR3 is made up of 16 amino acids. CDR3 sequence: CASSYARQGWTDTQYF. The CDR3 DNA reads TGTGCCAGCAGTTACGCCCGACAGGGGTGGACAGATACGCAGTATTTT.

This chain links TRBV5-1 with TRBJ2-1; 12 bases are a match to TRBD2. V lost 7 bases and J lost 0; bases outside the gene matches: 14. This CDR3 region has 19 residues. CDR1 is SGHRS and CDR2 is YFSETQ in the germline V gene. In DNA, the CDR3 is TGCGCCAGCTCCTCTGCAGGACTAGCGGGAACGAGCTCCTACAATGAGCAGTTCTTC. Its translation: CASSSAGLAGTSSYNEQFF.

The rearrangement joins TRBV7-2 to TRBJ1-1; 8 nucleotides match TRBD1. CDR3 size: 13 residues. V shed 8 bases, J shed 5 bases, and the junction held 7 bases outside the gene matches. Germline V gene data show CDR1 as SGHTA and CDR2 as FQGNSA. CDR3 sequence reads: CASRRGRGTEAFF. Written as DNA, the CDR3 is TGTGCCAGCCGCAGGGGGCGCGGGACTGAAGCTTTCTTT.

The CDR3 nucleotides are TGTGCCTGGACTCGGGGACAGTCGCCCTACGAGCAGTACTTC. Translation: CAWTRGQSPYEQYF. The genes are TRBV30 and TRBJ2-7; 7 bases map to TRBD1. This CDR3 has 14 residues. After removal of 4 bases from V and 2 bases from J, the junction contained 8 bases not matched to a gene. Germline V lookup: CDR1 GTSNPN, CDR2 SVGIG (reference sequence).

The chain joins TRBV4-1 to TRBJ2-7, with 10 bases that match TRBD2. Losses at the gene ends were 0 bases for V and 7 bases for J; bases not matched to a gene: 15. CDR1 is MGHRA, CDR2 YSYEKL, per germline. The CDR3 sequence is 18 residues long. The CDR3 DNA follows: TGCGCCAGCAGCCAAGAAGGGGGTGAGGTAGCGGGGGGCGTTGAGCAGTACTTC. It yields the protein CASSQEGGEVAGGVEQYF.

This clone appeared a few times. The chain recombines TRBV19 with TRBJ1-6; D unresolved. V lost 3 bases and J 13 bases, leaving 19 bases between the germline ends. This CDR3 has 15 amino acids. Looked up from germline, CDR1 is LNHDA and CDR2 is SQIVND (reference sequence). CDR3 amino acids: CASSILAEGIKPLHF. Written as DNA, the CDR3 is TGTGCCAGTAGTATCCTCGCGGAGGGAATTAAGCCCCTCCACTTT. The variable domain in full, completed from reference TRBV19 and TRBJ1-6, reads DGGITQSPKYLFRKEGQNVTLSCEQNLNHDAMYWYRQDPGQGLRLIYYSQIVNDFQKGDIAEGYSVSREKKESFPLTVTSAQKNPTAFYLCASSILAEGIKPLHFGNGTRLTVT.

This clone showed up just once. The CDR3 reads CASSLSASGGSYNEQFF. DNA for the CDR3: TGTGCCAGCAGCTTAAGTGCCTCGGGGGGCTCCTACAATGAGCAGTTCTTC. The V and J genes are TRBV7-3 and TRBJ2-1; TRBD2 aligns across 7 bases. J gave up 0 bases and V 1 base, and 6 bases lay outside the gene matches. Germline loops: CDR1 SGHTA, CDR2 FQGTGA. The length of the CDR3 is 17 residues.

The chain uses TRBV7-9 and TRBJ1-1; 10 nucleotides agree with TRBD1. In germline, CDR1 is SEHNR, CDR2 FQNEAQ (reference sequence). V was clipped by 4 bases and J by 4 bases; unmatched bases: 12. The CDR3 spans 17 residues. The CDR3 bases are TGTGCCAGCAGCTACAACCCCGGGACAGGGGTTGCCACTGAAGCTTTCTTT. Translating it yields CASSYNPGTGVATEAFF.

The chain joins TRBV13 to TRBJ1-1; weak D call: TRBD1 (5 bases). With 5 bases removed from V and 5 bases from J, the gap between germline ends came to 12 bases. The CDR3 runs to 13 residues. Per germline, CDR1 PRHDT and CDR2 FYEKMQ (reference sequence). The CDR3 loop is CASSPGRGTEAFF. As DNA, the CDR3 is TGTGCCAGCAGCCCTGGAAGGGGAACTGAAGCTTTCTTT.

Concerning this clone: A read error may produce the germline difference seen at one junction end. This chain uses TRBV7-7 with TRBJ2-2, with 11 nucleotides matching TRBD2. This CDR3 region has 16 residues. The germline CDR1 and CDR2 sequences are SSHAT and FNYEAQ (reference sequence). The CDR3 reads CASSSLIAGGPGELFF. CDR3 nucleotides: TGTGCTAGCAGCTCCCTCATAGCGGGAGGGCCCGGGGAGCTGTTTTTT.

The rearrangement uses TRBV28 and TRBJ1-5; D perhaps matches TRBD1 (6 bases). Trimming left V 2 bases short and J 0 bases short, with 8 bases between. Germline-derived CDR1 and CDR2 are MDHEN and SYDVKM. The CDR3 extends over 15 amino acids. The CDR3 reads CASSLQQGSNQPQHF. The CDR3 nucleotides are TGTGCCAGCAGTTTACAACAGGGTAGCAATCAGCCCCAGCATTTT.

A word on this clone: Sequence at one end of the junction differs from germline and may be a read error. CDR3 coding DNA: TGTGCCAGCGCCAGCGGGAGGTCGACCAGGATCGTCTTC. This gives the protein CASASGRSTRIVF. V and J are TRBV2 and TRBJ2-1; TRBD2 matches at 9 bases. This CDR3 spans 13 amino acids. CDR1 and CDR2 from the germline V gene are SNHLY and FYNNEI.

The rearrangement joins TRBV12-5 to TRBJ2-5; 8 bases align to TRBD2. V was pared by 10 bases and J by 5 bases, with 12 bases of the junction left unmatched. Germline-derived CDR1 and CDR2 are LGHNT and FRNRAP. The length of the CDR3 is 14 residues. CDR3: CATSRRASGETQYF. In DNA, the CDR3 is TGTGCTACTTCGCGGCGGGCTAGCGGGGAGACCCAGTACTTC.

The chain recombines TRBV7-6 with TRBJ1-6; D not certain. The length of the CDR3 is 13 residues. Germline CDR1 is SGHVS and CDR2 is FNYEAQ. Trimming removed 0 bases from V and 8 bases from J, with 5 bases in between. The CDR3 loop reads CASSLARDSPLHF. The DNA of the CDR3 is TGTGCCAGCAGCTTAGCGAGGGATTCACCCCTCCACTTT.

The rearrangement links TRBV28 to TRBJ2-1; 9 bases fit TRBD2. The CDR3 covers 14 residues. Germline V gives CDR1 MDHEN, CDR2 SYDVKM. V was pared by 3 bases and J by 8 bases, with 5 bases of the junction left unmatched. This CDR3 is CASSLITSGHEQFF. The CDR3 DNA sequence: TGTGCCAGCAGTTTGATAACTAGCGGGCATGAGCAGTTCTTC.

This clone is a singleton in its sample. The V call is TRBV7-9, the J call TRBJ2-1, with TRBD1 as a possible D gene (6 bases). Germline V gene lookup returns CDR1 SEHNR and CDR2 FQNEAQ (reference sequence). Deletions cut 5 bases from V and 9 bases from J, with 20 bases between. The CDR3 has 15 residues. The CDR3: CASSKTGTVGTEQFF. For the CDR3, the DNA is TGTGCCAGCAGCAAAACAGGGACCGTGGGGACTGAGCAGTTCTTC.

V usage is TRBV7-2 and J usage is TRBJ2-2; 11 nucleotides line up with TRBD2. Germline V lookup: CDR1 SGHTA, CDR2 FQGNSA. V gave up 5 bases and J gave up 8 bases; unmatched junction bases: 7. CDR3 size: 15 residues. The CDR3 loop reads CASSPRTSGFGELFF. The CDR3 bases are TGTGCCAGCAGCCCCCGGACTAGCGGGTTTGGGGAGCTGTTTTTT.

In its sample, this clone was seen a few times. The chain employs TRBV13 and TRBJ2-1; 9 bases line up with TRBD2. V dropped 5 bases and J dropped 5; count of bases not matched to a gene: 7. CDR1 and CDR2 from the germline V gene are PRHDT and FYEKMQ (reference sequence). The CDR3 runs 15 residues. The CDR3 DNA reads TGTGCCAGCAGCCCCTGGCGGGGGGGGCACAATGAGCAGTTCTTC. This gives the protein CASSPWRGGHNEQFF.

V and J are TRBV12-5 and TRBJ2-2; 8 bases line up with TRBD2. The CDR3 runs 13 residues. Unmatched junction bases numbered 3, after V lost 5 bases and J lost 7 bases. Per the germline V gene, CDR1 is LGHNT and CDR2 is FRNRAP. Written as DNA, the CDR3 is TGTGCTAGTGGTCCTGGGACTAGCGGGGAGCTGTTTTTT. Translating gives CASGPGTSGELFF.

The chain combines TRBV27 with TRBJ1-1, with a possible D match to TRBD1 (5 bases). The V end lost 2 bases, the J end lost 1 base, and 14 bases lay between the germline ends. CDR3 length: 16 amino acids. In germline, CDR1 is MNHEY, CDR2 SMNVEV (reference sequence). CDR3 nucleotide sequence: TGTGCCAGCAGTTTAATTCCAGGGAAGTGGAACACTGAAGCTTTCTTT. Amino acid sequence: CASSLIPGKWNTEAFF.

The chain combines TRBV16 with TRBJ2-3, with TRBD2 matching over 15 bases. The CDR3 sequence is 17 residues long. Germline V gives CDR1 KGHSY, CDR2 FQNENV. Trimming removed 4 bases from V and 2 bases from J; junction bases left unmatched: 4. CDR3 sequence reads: CASSLGLAGGLTDTQYF. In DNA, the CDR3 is TGTGCCAGCAGCCTTGGACTAGCGGGAGGGCTCACAGATACGCAGTATTTT.

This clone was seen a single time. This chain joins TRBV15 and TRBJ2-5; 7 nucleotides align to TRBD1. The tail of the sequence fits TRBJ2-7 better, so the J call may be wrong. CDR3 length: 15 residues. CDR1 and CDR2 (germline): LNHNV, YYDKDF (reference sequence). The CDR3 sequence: CATSRDLGQPYEQYF. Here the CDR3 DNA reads TGTGCCACCAGCAGAGATTTGGGACAGCCCTACGAGCAGTACTTC.

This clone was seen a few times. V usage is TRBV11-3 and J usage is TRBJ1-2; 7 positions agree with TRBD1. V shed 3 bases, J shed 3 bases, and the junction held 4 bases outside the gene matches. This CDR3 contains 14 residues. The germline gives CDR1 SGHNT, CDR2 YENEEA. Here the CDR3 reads CASSLGDRDYGYTF. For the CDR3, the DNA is TGTGCCAGCAGCTTGGGGGACAGAGACTATGGCTACACCTTC.

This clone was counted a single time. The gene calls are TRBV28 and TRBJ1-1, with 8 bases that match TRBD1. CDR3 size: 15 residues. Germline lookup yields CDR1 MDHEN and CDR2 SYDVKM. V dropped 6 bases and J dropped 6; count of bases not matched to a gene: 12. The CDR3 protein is CASRSMDRESAEAFF. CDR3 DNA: TGTGCCAGCAGATCGATGGACAGGGAATCGGCTGAAGCTTTCTTT.

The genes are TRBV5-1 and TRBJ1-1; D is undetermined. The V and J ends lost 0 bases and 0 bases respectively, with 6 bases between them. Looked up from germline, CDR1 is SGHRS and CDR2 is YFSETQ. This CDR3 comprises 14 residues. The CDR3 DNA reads TGCGCCAGCAGCTTGGGGAGACTGAACACTGAAGCTTTCTTT. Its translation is CASSLGRLNTEAFF.

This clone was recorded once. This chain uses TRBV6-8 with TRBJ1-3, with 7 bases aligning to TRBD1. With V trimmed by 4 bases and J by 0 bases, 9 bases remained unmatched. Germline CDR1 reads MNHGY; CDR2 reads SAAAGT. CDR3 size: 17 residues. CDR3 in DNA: TGTGCCAGCAGTTTGAGGGACAGCCGCTTCTCTGGAAACACCATATATTTT. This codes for CASSLRDSRFSGNTIYF.

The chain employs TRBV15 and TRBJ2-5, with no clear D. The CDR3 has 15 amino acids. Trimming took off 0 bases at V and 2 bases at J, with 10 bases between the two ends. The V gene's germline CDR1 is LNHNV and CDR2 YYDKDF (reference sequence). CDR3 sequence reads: CATSRDQGGQETQYF. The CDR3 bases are TGTGCCACCAGCAGAGATCAAGGCGGACAAGAGACCCAGTACTTC.